The T cell receptor beta chain described here comes from a study of siplizumab effects on memory and regulatory T cells. Libraries were prepared by immunoSEQ multiplex PCR; TCRdb keeps only in-frame clonotypes and omits some of them. This table has some 96,000 clones, 75% to 95% appearing once. The germline V and J ends were trimmed by 0 bases and 6 bases, with 12 bases remaining between them. This CDR3 contains 15 residues. Germline V lookup: CDR1 LGHNA, CDR2 YSLEER. This chain uses TRBV4-3 with TRBJ1-5, with a weak D call TRBD1 (5 bases). The sample taken for sequencing was CD4+ T cells sorted from blood. The TCR sequence derives from a human donor in good health. DNA of the CDR3: TGCGCCAGCAGCCAAGAGGAGGGGTCGGCTCAGCCCCAGCATTTT. Translating gives CASSQEEGSAQPQHF.